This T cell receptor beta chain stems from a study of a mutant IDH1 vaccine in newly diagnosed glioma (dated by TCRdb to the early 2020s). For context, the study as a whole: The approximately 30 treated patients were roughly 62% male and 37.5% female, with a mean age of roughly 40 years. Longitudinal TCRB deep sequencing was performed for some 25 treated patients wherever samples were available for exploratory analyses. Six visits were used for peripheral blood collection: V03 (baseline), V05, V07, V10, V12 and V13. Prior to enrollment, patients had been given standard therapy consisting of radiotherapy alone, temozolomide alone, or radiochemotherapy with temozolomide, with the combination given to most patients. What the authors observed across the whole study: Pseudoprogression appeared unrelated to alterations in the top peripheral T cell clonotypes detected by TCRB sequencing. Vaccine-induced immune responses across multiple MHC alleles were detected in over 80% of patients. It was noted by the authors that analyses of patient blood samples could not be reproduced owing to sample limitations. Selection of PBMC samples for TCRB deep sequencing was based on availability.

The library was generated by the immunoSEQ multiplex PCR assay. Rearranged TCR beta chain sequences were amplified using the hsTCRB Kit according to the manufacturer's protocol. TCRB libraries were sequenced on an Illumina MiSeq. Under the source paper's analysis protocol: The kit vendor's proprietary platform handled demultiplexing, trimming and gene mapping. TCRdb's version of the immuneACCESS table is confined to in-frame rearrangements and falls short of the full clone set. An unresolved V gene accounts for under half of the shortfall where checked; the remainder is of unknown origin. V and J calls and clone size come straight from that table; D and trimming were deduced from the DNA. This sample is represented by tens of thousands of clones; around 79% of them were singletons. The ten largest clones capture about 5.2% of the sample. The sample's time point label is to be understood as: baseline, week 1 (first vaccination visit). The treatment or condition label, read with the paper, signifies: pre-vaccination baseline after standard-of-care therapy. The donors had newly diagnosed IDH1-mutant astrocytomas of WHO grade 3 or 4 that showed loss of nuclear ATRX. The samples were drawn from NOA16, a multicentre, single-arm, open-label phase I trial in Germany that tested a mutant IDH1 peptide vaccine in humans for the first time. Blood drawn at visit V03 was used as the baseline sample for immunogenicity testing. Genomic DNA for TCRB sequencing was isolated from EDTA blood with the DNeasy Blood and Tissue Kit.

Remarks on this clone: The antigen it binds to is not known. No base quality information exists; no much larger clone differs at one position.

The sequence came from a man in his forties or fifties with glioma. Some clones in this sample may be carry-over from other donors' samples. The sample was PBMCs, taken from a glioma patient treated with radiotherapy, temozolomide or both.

The DNA reads TGCGCCAGCAGCTTAGCCGGGACTGACAATGAGCAGTTCTTC. Its protein product is CASSLAGTDNEQFF. The rearrangement joined TRBV5-1 to TRBJ2-1; the D gene is perhaps TRBD2, on 6 matching bases. The germline V gene yields SGHRS for CDR1 and YFSETQ for CDR2. CDR3 length: 14 amino acids, cysteine to phenylalanine. Of all the DNA, just the CDR3 is kept, 42 bases in frame from base 1. V loses 2 bases, J loses 5 bases, and the germline ends lie 11 bases apart.